This T cell receptor beta chain appears in the sequencing data of a study of shared T cell receptors in the human thymus. The CDR3 totals 14 residues. Deletions cut 6 bases from V and 4 bases from J, with 10 bases between. The germline V gene encodes CDR1 MNHEY and CDR2 SVGAGI. The data were produced by immunoSEQ multiplex PCR, yet TCRdb's version contains in-frame clones alone and is incomplete. The table includes almost 550,000 clones, 75% to 85% detected once. The same data also contributed to another study, on human thymus T cells. Per that paper: It was from resections taken during corrective heart surgery that the thymus tissue came. As related research reported, thymic repertoires overlapped highly among unrelated individuals.

This TCR came from a boy under three years old with a congenital heart defect. The source material was thymocytes. V and J are TRBV6-5 and TRBJ1-6; weak D call: TRBD1 (6 bases). The CDR3 loop is CASSPTGYNSPLHF. CDR3 sequence (DNA): TGTGCCAGCAGCCCGACAGGATATAATTCACCCCTCCACTTT.